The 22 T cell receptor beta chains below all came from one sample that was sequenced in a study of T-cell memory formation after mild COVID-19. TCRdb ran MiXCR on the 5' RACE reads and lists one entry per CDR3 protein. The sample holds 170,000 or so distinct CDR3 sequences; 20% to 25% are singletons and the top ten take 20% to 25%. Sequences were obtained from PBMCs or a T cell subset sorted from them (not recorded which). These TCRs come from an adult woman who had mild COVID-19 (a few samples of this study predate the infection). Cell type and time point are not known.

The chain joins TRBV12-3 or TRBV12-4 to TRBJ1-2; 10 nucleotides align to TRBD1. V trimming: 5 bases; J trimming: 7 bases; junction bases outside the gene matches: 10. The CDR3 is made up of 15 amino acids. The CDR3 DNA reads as TGTGCCAGCAGTCCACCGGGACAGGGGTTGGGTGGCTACACCTTC. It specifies CASSPPGQGLGGYTF.

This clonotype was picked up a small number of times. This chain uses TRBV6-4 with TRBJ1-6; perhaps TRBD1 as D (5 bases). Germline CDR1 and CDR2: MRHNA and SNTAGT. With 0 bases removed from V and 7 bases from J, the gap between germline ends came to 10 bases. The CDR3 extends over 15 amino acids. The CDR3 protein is CASSDSGGVNSPLHF. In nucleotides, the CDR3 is TGTGCCAGCAGTGACTCCGGGGGAGTGAATTCACCCCTCCACTTT.

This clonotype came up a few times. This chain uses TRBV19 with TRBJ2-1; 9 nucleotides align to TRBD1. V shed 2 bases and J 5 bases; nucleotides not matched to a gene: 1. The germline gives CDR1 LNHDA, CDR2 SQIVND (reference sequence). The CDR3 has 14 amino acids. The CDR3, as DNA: TGTGCCAGTAGTATATGGGACAGGGACAATGAGCAGTTCTTC. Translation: CASSIWDRDNEQFF.

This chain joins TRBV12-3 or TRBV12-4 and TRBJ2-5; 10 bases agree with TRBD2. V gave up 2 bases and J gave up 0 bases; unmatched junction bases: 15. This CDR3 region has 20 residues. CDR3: CASSLKGLAESGEYQETQYF. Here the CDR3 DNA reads TGTGCCAGCAGTTTAAAAGGACTAGCGGAATCAGGGGAGTACCAAGAGACCCAGTACTTC.

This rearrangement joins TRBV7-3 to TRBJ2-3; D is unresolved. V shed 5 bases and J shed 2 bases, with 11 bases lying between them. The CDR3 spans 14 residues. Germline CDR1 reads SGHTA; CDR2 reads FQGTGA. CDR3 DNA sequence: TGTGCCAGCAGCCCAAGTGGCTACACAGATACGCAGTATTTT. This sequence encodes CASSPSGYTDTQYF.

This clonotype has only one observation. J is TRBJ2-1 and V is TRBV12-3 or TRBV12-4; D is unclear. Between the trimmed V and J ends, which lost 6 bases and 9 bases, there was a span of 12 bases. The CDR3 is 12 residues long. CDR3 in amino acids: CASSHGEPEQFF. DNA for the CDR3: TGTGCCAGCAGCCACGGCGAACCTGAGCAGTTCTTC.

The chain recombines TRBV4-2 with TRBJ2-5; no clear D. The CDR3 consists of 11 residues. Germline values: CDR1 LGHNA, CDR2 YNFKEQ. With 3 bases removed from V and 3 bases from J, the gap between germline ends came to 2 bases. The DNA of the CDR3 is TGTGCCAGCAGCCACGAAGAGACCCAGTACTTC. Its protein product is CASSHEETQYF.

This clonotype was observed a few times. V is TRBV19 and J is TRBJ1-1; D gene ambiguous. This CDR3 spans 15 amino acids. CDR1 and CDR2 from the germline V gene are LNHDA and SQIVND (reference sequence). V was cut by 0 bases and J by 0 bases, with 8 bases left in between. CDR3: CASSIDPRVNTEAFF. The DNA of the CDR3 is TGTGCCAGTAGTATAGATCCACGGGTGAACACTGAAGCTTTCTTT.

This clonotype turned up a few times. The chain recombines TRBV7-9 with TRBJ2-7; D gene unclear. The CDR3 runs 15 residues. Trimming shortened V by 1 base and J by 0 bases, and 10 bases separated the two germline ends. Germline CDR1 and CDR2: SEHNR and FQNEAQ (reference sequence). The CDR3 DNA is TGTGCCAGCAGCTTAGAATTGGCGGTCTCCTACGAGCAGTACTTC. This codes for CASSLELAVSYEQYF. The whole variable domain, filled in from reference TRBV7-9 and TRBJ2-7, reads DTGVSQNPRHKITKRGQNVTFRCDPISEHNRLYWYRQTLGQGPEFLTYFQNEAQLEKSRLLSDRFSAERPKGSFSTLEIQRTEQGDSAMYLCASSLELAVSYEQYFGPGTRLTVT.

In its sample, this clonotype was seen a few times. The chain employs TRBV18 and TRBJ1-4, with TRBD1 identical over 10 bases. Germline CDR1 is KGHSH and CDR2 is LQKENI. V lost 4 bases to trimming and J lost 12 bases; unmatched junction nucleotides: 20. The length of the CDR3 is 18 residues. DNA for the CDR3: TGTGCCAGCTCACGCCAGGGCCGCGGACAGGGGGTTGTTGAGGAACTGTTTTTT. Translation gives CASSRQGRGQGVVEELFF.

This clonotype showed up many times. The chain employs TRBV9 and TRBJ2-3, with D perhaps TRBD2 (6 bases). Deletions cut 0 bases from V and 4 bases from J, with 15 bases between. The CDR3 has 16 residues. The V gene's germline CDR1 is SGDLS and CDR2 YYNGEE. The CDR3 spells CASSVAGGGLADTQYF. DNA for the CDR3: TGTGCCAGCAGCGTAGCCGGGGGAGGTTTGGCAGATACGCAGTATTTT.

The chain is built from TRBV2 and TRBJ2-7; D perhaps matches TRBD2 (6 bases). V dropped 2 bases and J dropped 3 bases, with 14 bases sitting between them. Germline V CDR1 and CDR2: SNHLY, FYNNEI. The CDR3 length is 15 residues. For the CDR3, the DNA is TGTGCCAGCAGTGAATTGGGGGAGGACTTCTACGAGCAGTACTTC. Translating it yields CASSELGEDFYEQYF.

The CDR3 sequence is CSAAIAGAGTDTQYF. CDR3 in DNA: TGCAGTGCGGCTATAGCGGGGGCCGGCACAGATACGCAGTATTTT. The chain uses TRBV20-1 and TRBJ2-3; 9 bases fit TRBD2. The germline V gene encodes CDR1 DFQATT and CDR2 SNEGSKA (reference sequence). Trimming cost V 6 bases and J 1 base; bases outside gene matches: 8. The CDR3 is 15 amino acids.

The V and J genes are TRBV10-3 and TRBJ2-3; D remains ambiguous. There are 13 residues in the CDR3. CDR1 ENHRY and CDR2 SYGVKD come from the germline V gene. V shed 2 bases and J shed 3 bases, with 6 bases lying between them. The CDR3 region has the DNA TGTGCCATCAGTGAGCGAAAGACAGATACGCAGTATTTT. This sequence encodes CAISERKTDTQYF.

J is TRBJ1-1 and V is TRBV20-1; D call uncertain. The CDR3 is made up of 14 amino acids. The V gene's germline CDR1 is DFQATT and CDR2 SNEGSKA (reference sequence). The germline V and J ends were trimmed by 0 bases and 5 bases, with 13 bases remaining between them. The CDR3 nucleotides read TGCAGTGCTAGAGATGAGAGGTTAGCAACTGAAGCTTTCTTT. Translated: CSARDERLATEAFF.

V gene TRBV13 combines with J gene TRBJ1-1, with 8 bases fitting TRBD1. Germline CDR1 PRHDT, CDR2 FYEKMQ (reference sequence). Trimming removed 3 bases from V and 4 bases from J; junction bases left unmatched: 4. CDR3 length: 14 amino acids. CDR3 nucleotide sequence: TGTGCCAGCAGCTTCAGACAGGGGATCACTGAAGCTTTCTTT. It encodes CASSFRQGITEAFF. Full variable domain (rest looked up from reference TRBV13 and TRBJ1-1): AAGVIQSPRHLIKEKRETATLKCYPIPRHDTVYWYQQGPGQDPQFLISFYEKMQSDKGSIPDRFSAQQFSDYHSELNMSSLELGDSALYFCASSFRQGITEAFFGQGTRLTVV.

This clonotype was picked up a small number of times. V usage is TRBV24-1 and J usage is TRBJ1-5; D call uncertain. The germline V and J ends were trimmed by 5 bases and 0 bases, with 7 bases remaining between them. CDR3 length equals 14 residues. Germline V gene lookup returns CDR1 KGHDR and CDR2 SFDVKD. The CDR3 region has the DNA TGTGCCACCAGTGGAACTGATAGCAATCAGCCCCAGCATTTT. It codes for CATSGTDSNQPQHF.

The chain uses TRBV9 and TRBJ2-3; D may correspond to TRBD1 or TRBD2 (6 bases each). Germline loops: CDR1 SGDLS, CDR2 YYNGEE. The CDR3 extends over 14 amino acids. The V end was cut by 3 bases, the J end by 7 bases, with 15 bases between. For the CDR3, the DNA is TGTGCCAGCAGCGCGAGCTCGGGGGCAAATACGCAGTATTTT. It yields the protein CASSASSGANTQYF.

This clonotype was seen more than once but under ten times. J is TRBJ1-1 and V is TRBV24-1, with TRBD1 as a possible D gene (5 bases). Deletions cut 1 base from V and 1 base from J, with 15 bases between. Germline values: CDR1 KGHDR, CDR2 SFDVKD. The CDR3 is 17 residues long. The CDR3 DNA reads TGTGCCACCAGTGATTTAGGACCCTGGGGGGAGAACACTGAAGCTTTCTTT. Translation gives CATSDLGPWGENTEAFF.

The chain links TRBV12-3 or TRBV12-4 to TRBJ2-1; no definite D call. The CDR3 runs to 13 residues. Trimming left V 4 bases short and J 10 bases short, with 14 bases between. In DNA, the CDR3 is TGTGCCAGCAGTTCCCTTCTGACTCCAGAGCAGTTCTTC. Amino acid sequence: CASSSLLTPEQFF.

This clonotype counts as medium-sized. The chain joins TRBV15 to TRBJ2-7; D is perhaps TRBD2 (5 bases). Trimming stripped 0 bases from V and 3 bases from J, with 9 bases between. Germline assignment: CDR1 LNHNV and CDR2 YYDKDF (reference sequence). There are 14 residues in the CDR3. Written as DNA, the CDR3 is TGTGCCACCAGCAGAGACCGGGGTAGCTACGAGCAGTACTTC. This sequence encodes CATSRDRGSYEQYF.

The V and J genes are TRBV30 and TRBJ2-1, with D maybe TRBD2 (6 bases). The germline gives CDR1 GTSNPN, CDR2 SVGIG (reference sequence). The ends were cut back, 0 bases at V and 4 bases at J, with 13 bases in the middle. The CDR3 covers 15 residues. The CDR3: CAWSVSGGDYNEQFF. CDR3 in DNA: TGTGCCTGGAGTGTATCTGGCGGGGATTACAATGAGCAGTTCTTC.